One T cell receptor beta chain is described in this entry. Its antigen remains unidentified. There are no base qualities to consult, and no much larger clone falls within one base. These data originate in a study of blood T cell repertoires in COVID-19 (dated by TCRdb to 2020 to 2022). Regarding the complete study: The collaborator samples originated in the United States, Italy and Spain and spanned the acute and convalescent phases of COVID-19. The material from the prospective study consisted of cDNA or gDNA derived from T cells, B-cell-depleted T cells, or PBMCs. Subjects who had been exposed to COVID-19, were actively infected with it, or had recovered from it provided the deeply sampled blood TCRbeta repertoires that made up the dataset. The repertoires were released in a freely available public database meant as a resource for research on the immune response to SARS-CoV-2. Samples came from the ongoing ImmuneRACE study (first 160 participants) plus 1,254 subjects from 6 global collaborators. The sample metadata nearly always contained a de-identified subject ID, COVID-19 status, age in years and sex. Where available, HLA class I and class II types were obtained from metadata supplied by the sample provider rather than from assay-based typing.

V lost 1 base and J lost 3 bases; the stretch between them is 13 bases long. From the germline V gene (reference sequence), CDR1 is SEHNR and CDR2 is FQNEAQ. Measured from the cysteine to the phenylalanine, the CDR3 is 15 residues long. Solely the CDR3 DNA is kept, with 45 bases framed from the first base. Overall study results and their limits: The amount of clinical and demographic metadata varied by source and participant and was provided uncurated.

Each collaborating institution followed its own protocols to collect whole blood in K2EDTA tubes. For TCRbeta analysis, collaborators shipped samples in one of three forms: frozen whole blood, isolated PBMCs, or DNA extracted from either of those sample types. TCRbeta CDR3 regions were amplified from genomic DNA by means of the immunoSEQ Assay, a bias-controlled multiplex PCR. Processing in the source paper ran as follows. The number of nucleated cells in each sample was estimated by amplification of reference gene primers within the assay. To quantify the absolute abundance of each unique TCRbeta CDR3 rearrangement, sequence reads were collapsed and filtered. Productive Simpson clonality was computed per sample as the square root of Simpson's diversity index over productive rearrangements. The immuneACCESS repertoire file appears here via TCRdb, limited to in-frame rearrangements. These files lack a portion of the clones; in checked studies, under half of the deficit traces to unresolved V genes, and the cause of the others is not known. For V, J and clone size, that table is used; D and trimming come from the DNA. In this sample the table shows roughly 35,000 clones, roughly nine tenths of which occur a single time. The ten largest clones add up to approximately 1.9% of the sample.

What was sequenced was peripheral blood. The chain links TRBV7-9 with TRBJ2-7, with TRBD1 as a weak D call on 6 bases. This TCR came from a man aged 45-65 years with active or convalescent COVID-19. At the DNA level, the sequence is TGTGCCAGCAGCTTAGGAGGGGGTGCCCACTACGAGCAGTACTTC. This sequence encodes CASSLGGGAHYEQYF.